Listed below are T cell receptor beta chains from one sample, sequenced in a study of shared clonotypes between healthy human individuals. Sequencing used immunoSEQ multiplex PCR; TCRdb keeps in-frame clones, though not all of them. This table holds 500,000 to 650,000 clones, roughly 79% found once. Sequenced input: PBMCs. These receptors originate from a middle-aged woman in good health. Some clones in this sample may be carry-over from other donors' samples. Both conserved end residues are part of each CDR3. A D gene is named only where the DNA matches it firmly. Size tells how often a clone was seen (once, few, many) or the class of an expanded clone, and some rows leave it out.

TRBD1,TRBJ2-5,-,TRBV7-8,CASSQDRGRRETQYF,TGTGCCAGCAGCCAGGACAGGGGGCGACGGGAGACCCAGTACTTC
-,TRBJ2-2,-,TRBV29-1,CSVEEVAPGELFF,TGCAGCGTTGAAGAGGTGGCACCCGGGGAGCTGTTTTTT
-,TRBJ2-6,many,TRBV19,CASSIFSSSGANVLTF,TGTGCCAGTAGTATTTTCAGTTCTTCTGGGGCCAACGTCCTGACTTTC
TRBD2,TRBJ2-1,-,TRBV5-4,CASSSGLAGDSYNEQFF,TGTGCCAGCAGCTCGGGACTAGCGGGAGACTCCTACAATGAGCAGTTCTTC
TRBD1,TRBJ1-4,once,TRBV28,CASSLWTQGADEKLFF,TGTGCCAGCAGTTTATGGACACAGGGGGCAGATGAAAAACTGTTTTTT
-,TRBJ2-5,-,TRBV30,CAWSRRRETQYF,TGTGCCTGGAGTAGGAGGCGAGAGACCCAGTACTTC
-,TRBJ1-4,few,TRBV4-1,CASSPGATNEKLFF,TGCGCCAGCAGCCCAGGGGCAACTAATGAAAAACTGTTTTTT
-,TRBJ2-5,once,TRBV18,CASITSQGEGVTQYF,TGTGCCAGCATCACCAGTCAGGGTGAGGGGGTCACCCAGTACTTC
TRBD2,TRBJ2-1,-,TRBV28,CASSTPTSGRANEQFF,TGTGCCAGCAGTACCCCGACTAGCGGGAGGGCTAATGAGCAGTTCTTC
-,TRBJ1-1,-,TRBV2,CASCRAVNTEAFF,TGTGCCTCCTGCAGGGCCGTGAACACTGAAGCTTTCTTT
TRBD2,TRBJ2-3,-,TRBV6-1,CASSAGTSGFTDTQYF,TGTGCCAGCAGTGCCGGGACTAGCGGATTCACAGATACGCAGTATTTT
-,TRBJ1-5,-,TRBV7-8,CASSLTGVANQPQHF,TGTGCCAGCAGCCTTACGGGGGTTGCAAATCAGCCCCAGCATTTT
TRBD2,TRBJ2-1,few,TRBV9,CASQTSGNYNEQFF,TGTGCCAGCCAGACTAGCGGGAACTACAATGAGCAGTTCTTC
TRBD1,TRBJ2-7,few,TRBV6-5,CASSYREQGTYEQYF,TGTGCCAGCAGTTACAGGGAACAGGGGACCTACGAGCAGTACTTC
TRBD2,TRBJ2-3,-,TRBV7-2,CASGSSGISTDTQYF,TGTGCCAGCGGCTCCAGCGGGATCAGCACAGATACGCAGTATTTT
TRBD1,TRBJ1-5,-,TRBV7-2,CASSRDSAQGANQPQHF,TGTGCCAGCAGCCGGGACTCGGCACAGGGGGCAAATCAGCCCCAGCATTTT
-,TRBJ2-7,once,TRBV7-9,CASSLAVYEQYF,TGTGCCAGCAGTCTCGCGGTCTACGAGCAGTACTTC
-,TRBJ1-3,-,TRBV27,CASRPINSGNTIYF,TGTGCCAGCAGACCTATAAACTCTGGAAACACCATATATTTT
TRBD1,TRBJ1-1,-,TRBV6-1,CASRTGRQGAEAFF,TGTGCCAGCAGGACGGGTCGACAGGGGGCTGAAGCTTTCTTT
-,TRBJ1-5,-,TRBV18,CASSPDGGNQPQHF,TGTGCCAGCTCACCGGACGGGGGCAATCAGCCCCAGCATTTT
-,TRBJ1-5,-,TRBV28,CASMGPNQPQHF,TGTGCCAGCATGGGGCCAAATCAGCCCCAGCATTTT
TRBD2,TRBJ2-3,-,TRBV29-1,CSVGGGGGRTDTQYF,TGCAGCGTCGGCGGGGGGGGAGGCAGGACAGATACGCAGTATTTT
-,TRBJ1-1,-,TRBV11-3,CASSTRSNTEAFF,TGTGCCAGCAGCACCAGGAGTAACACTGAAGCTTTCTTT
-,TRBJ1-1,few,TRBV29-1,CSVEHRAMVEAFF,TGCAGCGTTGAACACAGGGCTATGGTTGAAGCTTTCTTT
-,TRBJ1-2,-,TRBV9,CASSASGSGYTF,TGTGCCAGCAGTGCCTCTGGGAGTGGCTACACCTTC
-,TRBJ2-5,-,TRBV7-9,CASSPRENQETQYF,TGTGCCAGCAGCCCCCGGGAGAATCAAGAGACCCAGTACTTC
TRBD1,TRBJ2-7,once,TRBV23-1,CASSQSKCRDRGGYEQYF,TGCGCCAGCAGTCAATCAAAATGCCGGGACAGGGGAGGGTACGAGCAGTACTTC
TRBD1,TRBJ1-3,-,TRBV29-1,CSVGTGSSGNTIYF,TGCAGCGTGGGGACAGGAAGCTCTGGAAACACCATATATTTT
TRBD1,TRBJ2-7,many,TRBV7-2,CASSRDRGSEQYF,TGTGCCAGCAGCAGGGACAGGGGCTCCGAGCAGTACTTC